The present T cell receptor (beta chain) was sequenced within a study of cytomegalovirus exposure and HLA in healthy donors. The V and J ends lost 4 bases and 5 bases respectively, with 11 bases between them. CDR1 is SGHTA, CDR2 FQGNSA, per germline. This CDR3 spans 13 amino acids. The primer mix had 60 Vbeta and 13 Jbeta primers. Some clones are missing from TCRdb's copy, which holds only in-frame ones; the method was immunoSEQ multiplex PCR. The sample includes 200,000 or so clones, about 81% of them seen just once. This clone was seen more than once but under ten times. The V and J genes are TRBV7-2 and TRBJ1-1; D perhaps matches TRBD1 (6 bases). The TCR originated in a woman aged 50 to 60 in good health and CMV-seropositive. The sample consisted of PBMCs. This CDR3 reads CASSSQGVTEAFF. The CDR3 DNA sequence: TGTGCCAGCAGCTCACAGGGAGTGACTGAAGCTTTCTTT.